Presented here are 14 T cell receptor beta chains from one specimen sequenced in a study of T cells in narcolepsy. Produced via immunoSEQ multiplex PCR; TCRdb's table is partial and in-frame only. The profile shows some 25,000 clones, approximately 85% of them singletons. Sequenced sample: memory (CD45RA-) CD4+ T cells from blood. The receptors were sampled from a human donor in good health.

The chain has TRBV29-1 and TRBJ2-7, with 9 bases that match TRBD2. Germline-derived CDR1 and CDR2 are SQVTM and ANQGSEA. The V gene end was trimmed by 7 bases and the J gene end by 2 bases; junction bases not matched to a gene: 3. The CDR3 sequence is 12 residues long. The CDR3 DNA reads as TGCAGCGCCGCGGGGGGGGCCTACGAGCAGTACTTC. Its protein product is CSAAGGAYEQYF.

The chain uses TRBV5-4 and TRBJ1-2; D ambiguous. Germline CDR1 SGHNT, CDR2 YYREEE (reference sequence). CDR3 length: 13 residues. With 0 bases removed from V and 8 bases from J, the gap between germline ends came to 11 bases. CDR3 DNA sequence: TGTGCCAGCAGCTTGGGTGAGGCGCGCGGCTACACCTTC. Protein product: CASSLGEARGYTF. The full variable domain, completed using reference TRBV5-4 and TRBJ1-2, is ETGVTQSPTHLIKTRGQQVTLRCSSQSGHNTVSWYQQALGQGPQFIFQYYREEENGRGNFPPRFSGLQFPNYSSELNVNALELDDSALYLCASSLGEARGYTFGSGTRLTVV.

This clone turned up a few times. This chain uses TRBV6-5 with TRBJ2-7, with D possibly TRBD1 on 5 matching bases. The CDR3 consists of 15 residues. CDR1 and CDR2 (germline): MNHEY, SVGAGI. V gave up 0 bases and J gave up 4 bases, with 13 bases separating them. The CDR3, as DNA: TGTGCCAGCAGTTACTCGGCGGCAGGGAAGTACGAGCAGTACTTC. It yields the protein CASSYSAAGKYEQYF.

This chain links TRBV2 with TRBJ2-5; 13 positions agree with TRBD2. Per the germline V gene, CDR1 is SNHLY and CDR2 is FYNNEI. The trim removed 2 bases at V and 4 bases at J, leaving 1 base unmatched. This CDR3 comprises 15 residues. The CDR3 reads CASSETSGRGETQYF. The CDR3 DNA reads as TGTGCCAGCAGTGAAACTAGCGGGAGGGGAGAGACCCAGTACTTC.

This rearrangement joins TRBV28 to TRBJ2-7; 14 bases map to TRBD2. Germline loops: CDR1 MDHEN, CDR2 SYDVKM. Trimming took 4 bases from V and 7 from J; bases not matched to a gene: 9. The CDR3 has 16 amino acids. The CDR3 bases are TGTGCCAGCAGTTCCCGGGGGACTAGCGGGAGTTGGGAGCAGTACTTC. Its protein is CASSSRGTSGSWEQYF.

The gene calls are TRBV11-2 and TRBJ2-1, with D maybe TRBD2 (5 bases). In germline, CDR1 is SGHAT, CDR2 FQNNGV. V was cut by 1 base and J by 2 bases, with 12 bases left in between. This CDR3 comprises 16 residues. The CDR3 region has the DNA TGTGCCAGCAGCTTAGGTCCTAGCTTTACCTACAATGAGCAGTTCTTC. It is translated as CASSLGPSFTYNEQFF.

The chain employs TRBV30 and TRBJ1-6; D gene ambiguous. CDR3 length: 15 amino acids. Germline CDR1 and CDR2: GTSNPN and SVGIG (reference sequence). V dropped 2 bases and J dropped 0 bases, with 8 bases sitting between them. The CDR3 sequence is CAWSPQSSYNSPLHF. Written as DNA, the CDR3 is TGTGCCTGGAGTCCGCAGAGCTCCTATAATTCACCCCTCCACTTT.

The chain has TRBV4-3 and TRBJ2-2; 9 bases are a match to TRBD2. This CDR3 region has 15 residues. J lost 4 bases, V lost 5 bases, and 5 bases had no gene match. The germline CDR1 and CDR2 sequences are LGHNA and YSLEER. The CDR3 region has the DNA TGCGCCAGCAGCAAGGAACTAGCGGGCACCGGGGAGCTGTTTTTT. Protein product: CASSKELAGTGELFF.

This chain joins TRBV5-6 and TRBJ2-5; 8 bases agree with TRBD2. The CDR3 length is 14 residues. Germline V gives CDR1 SGHDT, CDR2 YYEEEE. With V trimmed by 2 bases and J by 5 bases, 5 bases remained unmatched. The CDR3 reads CASSFLTSVETQYF. DNA for the CDR3: TGTGCCAGCAGCTTCTTGACTAGCGTCGAGACCCAGTACTTC.

About this clone: A far larger clone is one nucleotide away, so this likely arose from a read error. The genes are TRBV6-4 and TRBJ1-5; D gene ambiguous. In germline, CDR1 is MRHNA, CDR2 SNTAGT. The germline V and J ends were trimmed by 4 bases and 1 base, with 11 bases remaining between them. The length of the CDR3 is 15 residues. The CDR3 DNA is TGTGCCAGCAGTGTCGGAGAATACAGCAATCAGCCCCAGCATTTT. Residues: CASSVGEYSNQPQHF.

This chain uses TRBV13 with TRBJ2-3; D may be TRBD2 (6 bases). Trimming shortened V by 5 bases and J by 0 bases, and 12 bases separated the two germline ends. The CDR3 is made up of 15 amino acids. Germline loops: CDR1 PRHDT, CDR2 FYEKMQ (reference sequence). The chain's CDR3 is CASSRPAGSTDTQYF. In DNA, the CDR3 is TGTGCCAGCAGCCGCCCAGCGGGCAGCACAGATACGCAGTATTTT.

The rearrangement joins TRBV6-6 to TRBJ2-7, with D uncertain. This CDR3 is built from 12 residues. V shed 6 bases and J shed 3 bases, with 9 bases lying between them. CDR1 is MNHNY and CDR2 is SVGAGI in the germline V gene (reference sequence). CDR3 protein: CASRVTVYEQYF. Here the CDR3 DNA reads TGTGCCAGCAGGGTCACAGTCTACGAGCAGTACTTC.

The genes are TRBV6-5 and TRBJ1-6; 11 bases fit TRBD1. The CDR3 totals 16 residues. Germline loops: CDR1 MNHEY, CDR2 SVGAGI. The ends lost 0 bases at V and 11 bases at J; junction bases unmatched: 6. CDR3 coding DNA: TGTGCCAGCAGTTACTCCGCGGGACAGGGGGGGGCACCCCTCCACTTT. This codes for CASSYSAGQGGAPLHF.

Concerning this clone itself: Compared with germline, one end of the junction differs, possibly owing to a read error. The gene calls are TRBV28 and TRBJ2-7; no clear D gene. The germline CDR1 and CDR2 sequences are MDHEN and SYDVKM. The CDR3 covers 11 residues. This CDR3 reads CASSYRVATDF. The CDR3 nucleotides read TGTGCCAGCAGTTACCGGGTCGCCACGGACTTC.